What follows are 2 T cell receptor beta chains derived from one specimen sequenced in a study of blood T cell repertoires in COVID-19. Here immunoSEQ multiplex PCR was the method, and the copy in TCRdb shows in-frame clones only, minus some. This table holds about 50,000 clones, around 86% found once. Sequenced material: peripheral blood. These receptors were taken from a man aged 55 to 70 with active or convalescent COVID-19.

The table lists this clone with a count of one. V gene TRBV6-1 combines with J gene TRBJ1-2; D is undetermined. V lost 3 bases and J 4 bases, leaving 15 bases between the germline ends. Germline assignment: CDR1 MNHNS and CDR2 SASEGT. The length of the CDR3 is 15 residues. The DNA of the CDR3 is TGTGCCAGCAGTGAGGGAGTATACGCCCCCTATGGCTACACCTTC. Residues: CASSEGVYAPYGYTF.

The CDR3 DNA follows: TGCAGCGTTGAAGTACAGGGATCCTACGAGCAGTACTTC. Encoded protein: CSVEVQGSYEQYF. The chain uses TRBV29-1 and TRBJ2-7, with D possibly matching TRBD1 (6 bases). V gave up 1 base and J gave up 1 base, with 8 bases separating them. Looked up from germline, CDR1 is SQVTM and CDR2 is ANQGSEA. CDR3 length: 13 amino acids.